The clone carrying this T cell receptor (beta chain) has a handful of counts. What it binds is unknown. Deletions cut 5 bases from V and 4 bases from J, with 9 bases between. In germline, CDR1 is SGHTA, CDR2 FQGTGA. This CDR3 is built from 14 residues. This specimen comes from a study of T-cell reconstitution after alpha-beta-depleted transplantation in children. General observations from the study: In patients about two months after transplant, alpha-beta T cells reportedly arose from several hundred expanded graft clones. A year had passed since transplant, and T-cell counts and diversity by then came mostly from newly produced T cells.

A TCRbeta library incorporating unique molecular identifiers was prepared. TCRdb reanalysed the PCR reads using MiXCR and keeps one entry per CDR3 protein. The sample lists some 300,000 distinct CDR3 sequences; around 7.3% were seen once. The sequenced sample was peripheral blood, obtained 360 days after TCRalphabeta/CD19-depleted stem cell transplant. The gene calls are TRBV7-3 and TRBJ1-6; D might be TRBD1 (6 bases). The receptor comes from a female patient aged 2 to 10 who had a stem cell transplant for Fanconi anemia, so the T cells may come from the graft donor. The CDR3 sequence is CASSLQGYNSPLHF. The CDR3 bases are TGTGCCAGCAGCCTACAGGGTTATAATTCACCCCTCCACTTT.